Each of the 29 T cell receptor beta chains below was sequenced from the same sample in a study of identifying expanded T cells in peripheral blood. Repertoires were generated with immunoSEQ multiplex PCR, while TCRdb's copy carries only in-frame clones and drops some. The data hold around 82,000 clones, with around 84% observed a single time. Sequenced input: blood. These TCRs come from a person aged 18 to 75 in good health.

J is TRBJ2-6 and V is TRBV29-1; the match to TRBD1 covers 7 bases. The CDR3 length is 15 residues. V lost 5 bases, J lost 4 bases, and 8 bases stayed unmatched. Germline V gives CDR1 SQVTM, CDR2 ANQGSEA. Written as DNA, the CDR3 is TGCAGCGTTTTAGACGGGACAGCCGGGGCCAACGTCCTGACTTTC. Residues: CSVLDGTAGANVLTF.

This chain connects TRBV7-9 to TRBJ1-2, with D uncertain. There are 14 residues in the CDR3. Germline CDR1 SEHNR, CDR2 FQNEAQ (reference sequence). Trimming removed 3 bases from V and 2 bases from J, with 10 bases in between. Here the CDR3 reads CASSLASPNYGYTF. As DNA, the CDR3 is TGTGCCAGCAGCTTGGCTTCCCCCAACTATGGCTACACCTTC.

The chain employs TRBV10-3 and TRBJ1-2, with D possibly matching TRBD1 (5 bases). V lost 3 bases to trimming and J lost 3 bases, with 8 bases between them. The CDR3 consists of 13 residues. Germline assignment: CDR1 ENHRY and CDR2 SYGVKD. The CDR3 region is CAISDGGDYGYTF. CDR3 nucleotides: TGTGCCATCAGTGATGGAGGGGACTATGGCTACACCTTC.

This clone was observed a single time. The CDR3 region is CARRGNIQYF. The CDR3 nucleotides are TGTGCCAGAAGGGGAAACATTCAGTACTTC. This chain joins TRBV6-6 and TRBJ2-4, with a tentative D call TRBD1 (5 bases). Per germline, CDR1 MNHNY and CDR2 SVGAGI (reference sequence). CDR3 length: 10 residues. Trimming pared 9 bases from V and 6 bases from J, leaving 6 bases between.

In this sample, this clone turned up once. CDR3 in DNA: TGTGCCAGCAGTTACTCGGGGGCGCCCACTGAAGCTTTCTTT. Residues: CASSYSGAPTEAFF. This rearrangement joins TRBV6-5 to TRBJ1-1; maybe TRBD1 (6 bases). Germline V gives CDR1 MNHEY, CDR2 SVGAGI. Trimming stripped 0 bases from V and 4 bases from J, with 9 bases between. There are 14 residues in the CDR3.

The chain recombines TRBV5-1 with TRBJ2-3; D is perhaps TRBD2 (5 bases). The V gene lost 4 bases and the J gene lost 1 base, with 13 bases spanning the gap. This CDR3 is built from 15 residues. Germline V lookup: CDR1 SGHRS, CDR2 YFSETQ. The CDR3 DNA reads as TGCGCCAGCAGCGCTGGACTTTCGGGCACAGATACGCAGTATTTT. Its protein product is CASSAGLSGTDTQYF.

The rearrangement joins TRBV7-9 to TRBJ2-7; possibly TRBD1 for D (5 bases). Germline CDR1 SEHNR, CDR2 FQNEAQ (reference sequence). Trimming took 5 bases from V and 0 from J, leaving 14 bases between them. The CDR3 covers 15 residues. The CDR3 coding sequence is TGTGCCAGCAGCGTCGCATCAGGGAACTCCTACGAGCAGTACTTC. Its translation: CASSVASGNSYEQYF.

This chain joins TRBV18 and TRBJ2-1; 9 bases fit TRBD1. The CDR3 sequence is 18 residues long. The germline CDR1 and CDR2 sequences are KGHSH and LQKENI. After removal of 4 bases from V and 0 bases from J, the junction contained 10 bases not matched to a gene. The CDR3 nucleotides read TGTGCCAGCTCACAAAGACAGGGGGAGTATAGCTCCTACAATGAGCAGTTCTTC. It specifies CASSQRQGEYSSYNEQFF.

This clone appeared a few times. Here the CDR3 DNA reads TGTGCCAGTAGTATCAACCGTGGCTACACCTTC. This encodes CASSINRGYTF. V usage is TRBV19 and J usage is TRBJ1-2; D not resolved. Germline CDR1 LNHDA, CDR2 SQIVND (reference sequence). The V and J ends lost 3 bases and 7 bases respectively, with 6 bases between them. The CDR3 spans 11 residues.

About this clone: One junction end disagrees with the germline gene, perhaps due to a read error. The gene calls are TRBV7-7 and TRBJ2-1, with TRBD2 matching over 8 bases. CDR1 is SSHAT and CDR2 is FNYEAQ in the germline V gene (reference sequence). This CDR3 is built from 15 residues. The DNA for the CDR3 is TGTGCTAGCAGCTTAAACGGGGGGGTAGGGAATGAGCAGTTCTTC. This codes for CASSLNGGVGNEQFF.

The CDR3 coding sequence is TGTGCCAGCAGCGTAGAGGGGACAGGGTTGGAGACCCAGTACTTC. This codes for CASSVEGTGLETQYF. The chain has TRBV9 and TRBJ2-5; 9 positions agree with TRBD1. The CDR3 runs to 15 residues. Germline V gives CDR1 SGDLS, CDR2 YYNGEE. Trimming at V came to 0 bases and at J to 5 bases, leaving 5 bases not matched to a gene.

The rearrangement uses TRBV4-3 and TRBJ2-7; 10 bases fit TRBD1. Trimming took 3 bases from V and 7 from J; bases not matched to a gene: 9. This CDR3 spans 15 amino acids. Germline V CDR1 and CDR2: LGHNA, YSLEER. Here the CDR3 DNA reads TGCGCCAGCAGCCACGGGACAGGGGCCGGGGGGGAGCAGTACTTC. Translation: CASSHGTGAGGEQYF.

In this sample, this clone turned up once. The chain is built from TRBV19 and TRBJ1-2, with 8 nucleotides matching TRBD1. Losses at the gene ends were 3 bases for V and 10 bases for J; bases not matched to a gene: 7. The CDR3 length is 13 residues. Per the germline V gene, CDR1 is LNHDA and CDR2 is SQIVND (reference sequence). The CDR3, as DNA: TGTGCCAGTAGTATGGCCCAGGGGGCCTTCTACACCTTC. Its protein product is CASSMAQGAFYTF.

This rearrangement joins TRBV7-2 to TRBJ1-5; D remains ambiguous. Germline CDR1 and CDR2: SGHTA and FQGNSA. There are 15 residues in the CDR3. V lost 3 bases and J 4 bases, leaving 13 bases between the germline ends. CDR3 amino acids: CASSFGQANNQPQHF. As DNA, the CDR3 is TGTGCCAGCAGCTTCGGGCAGGCGAATAATCAGCCCCAGCATTTT. Based on the CDR3 plus reference TRBV7-2 and TRBJ1-5, the full variable domain is GAGVSQSPSNKVTEKGKDVELRCDPISGHTALYWYRQSLGQGLEFLIYFQGNSAPDKSGLPSDRFSAERTGGSVSTLTIQRTQQEDSAVYLCASSFGQANNQPQHFGDGTRLSIL.

This chain connects TRBV10-3 to TRBJ2-2; 10 nucleotides line up with TRBD1. The V gene end was trimmed by 3 bases and the J gene end by 4 bases; junction bases not matched to a gene: 5. The CDR3 has 16 amino acids. The germline gives CDR1 ENHRY, CDR2 SYGVKD. The CDR3 DNA follows: TGTGCCATCAGTGACCCCAGACAGGGGGCCACCGGGGAGCTGTTTTTT. Translating gives CAISDPRQGATGELFF.

The chain has TRBV28 and TRBJ2-7; TRBD2 matches at 8 bases. CDR3 length: 13 amino acids. Trimming took 3 bases from V and 11 from J; bases not matched to a gene: 9. CDR1 and CDR2 (germline): MDHEN, SYDVKM. CDR3 bases: TGTGCCAGCAGTTTCCGGGGGGGGCAGTCAGAGTACTTC. Residues: CASSFRGGQSEYF. Complete variable domain (other parts from reference TRBV28 and TRBJ2-7): DVKVTQSSRYLVKRTGEKVFLECVQDMDHENMFWYRQDPGLGLRLIYFSYDVKMKEKGDIPEGYSVSREKKERFSLILESASTNQTSMYLCASSFRGGQSEYFGPGTRLTVT.

This sequence joins TRBV7-8 and TRBJ2-5; TRBD1 agrees at 7 bases. Germline-derived CDR1 and CDR2 are SGHVS and FQNEAQ. The CDR3 runs to 13 residues. V trimming: 5 bases; J trimming: 7 bases; junction bases outside the gene matches: 7. This CDR3 is CASSPDRDGTQYF. CDR3 bases: TGTGCCAGCAGCCCCGACAGGGATGGGACCCAGTACTTC.

The V call is TRBV28, the J call TRBJ2-1; TRBD2 agrees at 11 bases. The CDR3 runs 15 residues. Trimming took 6 bases from V and 4 from J; bases not matched to a gene: 5. Per the germline V gene, CDR1 is MDHEN and CDR2 is SYDVKM. CDR3 coding DNA: TGTGCCAGCAGGCGCTCTAGCGGGAGGTACAATGAGCAGTTCTTC. This translates into CASRRSSGRYNEQFF.

V usage is TRBV18 and J usage is TRBJ2-1; 11 bases line up with TRBD2. J gave up 6 bases and V 5 bases, and 15 bases lay outside the gene matches. The length of the CDR3 is 18 residues. In germline, CDR1 is KGHSH, CDR2 LQKENI. The CDR3 loop is CASSSNSGRESKPNEQFF. CDR3 in DNA: TGTGCCAGCTCATCTAATAGCGGGAGGGAGTCAAAACCCAATGAGCAGTTCTTC.

This sequence joins TRBV27 and TRBJ1-1, with a possible D match to TRBD1 (6 bases). Germline CDR1 is MNHEY and CDR2 is SMNVEV (reference sequence). The CDR3 totals 16 residues. The ends were cut back, 5 bases at V and 1 base at J, with 17 bases in the middle. As DNA, the CDR3 is TGTGCCAGCAGTCTTCTCCCAGGGGCGGGGAACACTGAAGCTTTCTTT. Protein product: CASSLLPGAGNTEAFF.

The rearrangement uses TRBV18 and TRBJ2-1, with 13 bases identical to TRBD2. Germline assignment: CDR1 KGHSH and CDR2 LQKENI. J gave up 4 bases and V 5 bases, and 8 bases lay outside the gene matches. This CDR3 has 17 residues. As DNA, the CDR3 is TGTGCCAGCTCAATTTACGGGACTAGCGGGATTTACAATGAGCAGTTCTTC. It encodes CASSIYGTSGIYNEQFF. The full variable domain, rest sourced from reference TRBV18 and TRBJ2-1, is NAGVMQNPRHLVRRRGQEARLRCSPMKGHSHVYWYRQLPEEGLKFMVYLQKENIIDESGMPKERFSAEFPKEGPSILRIQQVVRGDSAAYFCASSIYGTSGIYNEQFFGPGTRLTVL.

The rearrangement uses TRBV11-3 and TRBJ2-3; TRBD2 matches at 13 bases. CDR3 length equals 18 residues. CDR1 is SGHNT, CDR2 YENEEA, per germline. Trimming removed 4 bases from V and 1 base from J; junction bases left unmatched: 8. CDR3 region: CASSSGLAGDRGTDTQYF. CDR3 DNA sequence: TGTGCCAGCAGCTCCGGACTAGCGGGGGATAGGGGCACAGATACGCAGTATTTT.

The rearrangement links TRBV6-5 to TRBJ2-2, with D maybe TRBD2 (5 bases). The CDR3 totals 15 residues. Germline V gene lookup returns CDR1 MNHEY and CDR2 SVGAGI. Trimming stripped 0 bases from V and 6 bases from J, with 11 bases between. The CDR3 sequence is CASSYSGENPGELFF. The CDR3 DNA follows: TGTGCCAGCAGTTACTCGGGAGAAAACCCCGGGGAGCTGTTTTTT.

The rearrangement uses TRBV5-1 and TRBJ1-5; D gene uncertain. Trimming left V 0 bases short and J 0 bases short, with 7 bases between. The CDR3 is made up of 15 amino acids. Germline V gene lookup returns CDR1 SGHRS and CDR2 YFSETQ. The CDR3 DNA reads TGCGCCAGCAGCTTGGACGGGATTAGCAATCAGCCCCAGCATTTT. It codes for CASSLDGISNQPQHF. Supplemented by reference TRBV5-1 and TRBJ1-5, the full variable domain reads KAGVTQTPRYLIKTRGQQVTLSCSPISGHRSVSWYQQTPGQGLQFLFEYFSETQRNKGNFPGRFSGRQFSNSRSEMNVSTLELGDSALYLCASSLDGISNQPQHFGDGTRLSIL.

V gene TRBV5-1 combines with J gene TRBJ2-7; D may correspond to TRBD1 or TRBD2 (5 bases each). The germline CDR1 and CDR2 sequences are SGHRS and YFSETQ. V was shortened by 2 bases and J by 5 bases, with 11 bases between the two germline ends. The CDR3 totals 13 residues. The DNA for the CDR3 is TGCGCCAGCAGCTTTGGCAGGGACGACGAGCAGTACTTC. This sequence encodes CASSFGRDDEQYF.

This chain uses TRBV4-3 with TRBJ2-3; D is possibly TRBD1 or TRBD2 (5 bases each). The CDR3 consists of 17 residues. Trimming removed 0 bases at V and 1 base at J, with 14 bases between. Germline lookup yields CDR1 LGHNA and CDR2 YSLEER. Written as DNA, the CDR3 is TGCGCCAGCAGCCAAGATTTAGGGAAGGGACGCACAGATACGCAGTATTTT. This codes for CASSQDLGKGRTDTQYF.

This chain links TRBV28 with TRBJ1-5, with D unresolved. V dropped 3 bases and J dropped 5 bases, with 20 bases sitting between them. Per germline, CDR1 MDHEN and CDR2 SYDVKM. The CDR3 runs to 17 residues. In DNA, the CDR3 is TGTGCCAGCAGTTTCTCGGGCCAGGTCACCAAAGATCAGCCCCAGCATTTT. Translated, it gives CASSFSGQVTKDQPQHF.

The chain employs TRBV6-1 and TRBJ2-7; no reliable D call. V lost 6 bases and J lost 0, with 3 bases in between. The length of the CDR3 is 11 residues. CDR1 MNHNS and CDR2 SASEGT come from the germline V gene. The CDR3 nucleotides read TGTGCCAGCAGGAGCTCCTACGAGCAGTACTTC. It encodes CASRSSYEQYF.

This clone was seen more than once but under ten times. The chain employs TRBV7-6 and TRBJ2-7; 11 bases line up with TRBD2. Looked up from germline, CDR1 is SGHVS and CDR2 is FNYEAQ. The junction had 11 bases not matched to a gene; V was cut back by 0 bases and J by 4 bases. CDR3 length equals 18 residues. The CDR3 loop is CASSLAPILAGESYEQYF. The CDR3 bases are TGTGCCAGCAGCTTAGCCCCTATACTAGCGGGAGAAAGTTACGAGCAGTACTTC. The variable domain in full, with the rest retrieved from reference TRBV7-6 and TRBJ2-7, is GAGVSQSPRYKVTKRGQDVALRCDPISGHVSLYWYRQALGQGPEFLTYFNYEAQQDKSGLPNDRFSAERPEGSISTLTIQRTEQRDSAMYRCASSLAPILAGESYEQYFGPGTRLTVT.